This passage covers 6 T cell receptor beta chains from one sample sequenced in a study of radiation and T cells in renal cell carcinoma. Produced via immunoSEQ multiplex PCR; TCRdb's table is partial and in-frame only. The sample has 85,000 to 100,000 clones; around 88% are singletons. Time point: baseline pretreatment blood. Regarding treatment: 15 Gy SBRT to primary tumor, nephrectomy 4 weeks later. Source: blood, taken from a patient whose treatment included radiotherapy and nephrectomy. These receptors were taken from a man over 45 with renal cell carcinoma.

V is TRBV1 and J is TRBJ2-1; TRBD2 is taken as the D call from the table, unchecked against the DNA. TRBV1 is designated a pseudogene. The CDR3 is 15 amino acids. This CDR3 is CTSRERGGPYNEQFF. CDR3 coding DNA: TGCACCAGCAGGGAGCGGGGGGGCCCCTACAATGAGCAGTTCTTC.

The gene calls are TRBV7-2 and TRBJ2-5, with D possibly being TRBD1 or TRBD2 (5 bases each). V lost 5 bases and J lost 2, with 12 bases in between. Germline V gene lookup returns CDR1 SGHTA and CDR2 FQGNSA. The CDR3 totals 14 residues. For the CDR3, the DNA is TGTGCCAGCAGCGTTTCCGGGGCTCAAGAGACCCAGTACTTC. This sequence encodes CASSVSGAQETQYF.

This chain uses TRBV6-5 with TRBJ2-3; possible D gene TRBD2, 5 bases. The germline gives CDR1 MNHEY, CDR2 SVGAGI. Trimming pared 6 bases from V and 10 bases from J, leaving 17 bases between. The CDR3 covers 13 residues. In nucleotides, the CDR3 is TGTGCCAGCAGGGACCCCTCGGGGTCAGCGCAGTATTTT. Its translation is CASRDPSGSAQYF.

This clone appeared once. The V call is TRBV9, the J call TRBJ2-1; D tentatively fits TRBD1 or TRBD2 (5 bases each). With 4 bases removed from V and 9 bases from J, the gap between germline ends came to 20 bases. In germline, CDR1 is SGDLS, CDR2 YYNGEE. There are 15 residues in the CDR3. CDR3 amino acids: CASSSGTSAVSEQFF. The DNA for the CDR3 is TGTGCCAGCAGCTCCGGGACGTCCGCCGTTAGTGAGCAGTTCTTC.

This rearrangement joins TRBV11-2 to TRBJ2-7; no firm D call. This CDR3 contains 13 residues. The germline V gene encodes CDR1 SGHAT and CDR2 FQNNGV. V lost 3 bases and J 3 bases, leaving 9 bases between the germline ends. The CDR3 spells CASSLVSLYEQYF. DNA of the CDR3: TGTGCCAGCAGCTTGGTATCTCTCTACGAGCAGTACTTC.

The chain links TRBV13 to TRBJ1-1; unclear D gene. This CDR3 has 15 residues. Germline CDR1 reads PRHDT; CDR2 reads FYEKMQ (reference sequence). The V gene lost 5 bases and the J gene lost 6 bases, with 19 bases spanning the gap. The CDR3 reads CASSLKGKGRAEAFF. The CDR3 region has the DNA TGTGCCAGCAGCCTTAAAGGGAAGGGTCGGGCTGAAGCTTTCTTT.